This T cell receptor (beta chain) comes out of a study of blood T cell repertoires in COVID-19. Study overall: Sources were T cells, B-cell-depleted T cells, or PBMCs; the material itself was cDNA or gDNA.

Method: immunoSEQ multiplex PCR; TCRdb's copy keeps in-frame clones and lacks some. The table records about 270,000 clones, 75% to 90% of them present only once. Assignments of participants to cohorts depended upon their own reported clinical history. The trim removed 3 bases at V and 4 bases at J, leaving 7 bases unmatched. CDR3 size: 17 residues. CDR1 LGHNA and CDR2 YNFKEQ come from the germline V gene. The chain carries TRBV4-2 and TRBJ2-3, with 13 bases aligning to TRBD2. The receptor's source is a woman younger than 35 who had recovered from COVID-19. The sample was PBMCs or T cells enriched from blood (not recorded which). This CDR3 reads CASSQGGTSGASDTQYF. CDR3 nucleotides: TGTGCCAGCAGCCAGGGCGGGACTAGCGGGGCCTCAGATACGCAGTATTTT.